The clone carrying this T cell receptor beta chain was seen a handful of times. Its antigen remains unidentified. The V gene's germline CDR1 is SGHVS and CDR2 FQNEAQ. This CDR3 contains 15 residues. Trimming cost V 7 bases and J 9 bases, with 24 bases left between them. Uncontrolled infection, other autoimmune disease, pregnancy and lactation each barred patients from inclusion. Researchers took RNA transcripts and amplified the TCR beta CDR3 regions from them. First-round RT-PCR of the TCR CDR3 relied on the HTBI primer set. TCRdb called the multiplex PCR reads again in MiXCR, with one record for every CDR3 protein. The table lists a few hundred thousand distinct CDR3 sequences, around 13% of them singletons. The data originate from a study of T cells in Graves' hyperthyroidism and ophthalmopathy. Overall study: Pretreatment peripheral blood was obtained at initial diagnosis. Findings and limits, study-wide: Stable hyperthyroidism was told apart from ophthalmopathy by a model built on 13 V-J features.

The V gene is TRBV7-8, the J gene TRBJ2-5; either TRBD1 or TRBD2 may fit D (6 bases each). This TCR derives from a woman aged 25 to 39 with Graves' ophthalmopathy. The sequenced material came from blood. The CDR3 sequence is CASTVLGGRTEAQYF. CDR3 in DNA: TGTGCCAGCACCGTCCTCGGGGGCCGTACCGAGGCCCAGTACTTC.